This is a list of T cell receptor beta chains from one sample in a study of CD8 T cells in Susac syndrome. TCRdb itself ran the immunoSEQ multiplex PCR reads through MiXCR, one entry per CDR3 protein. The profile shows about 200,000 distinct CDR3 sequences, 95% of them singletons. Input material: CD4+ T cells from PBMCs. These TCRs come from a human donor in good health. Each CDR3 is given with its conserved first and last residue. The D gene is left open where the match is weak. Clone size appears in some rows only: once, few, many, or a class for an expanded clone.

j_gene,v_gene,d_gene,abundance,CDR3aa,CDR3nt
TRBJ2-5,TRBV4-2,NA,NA,CASSQSDSRQETQYF,TGTGCCAGCAGCCAGTCCGACAGCCGCCAAGAGACCCAGTACTTC
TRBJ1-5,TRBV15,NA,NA,CATSTEAGGIQPQHF,TGTGCCACCAGCACCGAGGCGGGGGGGATCCAGCCCCAGCATTTT
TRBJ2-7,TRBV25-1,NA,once,CASSESRDPYEQYF,TGTGCCAGCAGTGAATCTCGCGATCCCTACGAGCAGTACTTC
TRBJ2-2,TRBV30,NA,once,CAWSKDTGELFF,TGTGCCTGGAGTAAGGACACCGGGGAGCTGTTTTTT
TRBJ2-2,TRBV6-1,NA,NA,CASRDGPTGELFF,TGTGCCAGCAGAGACGGGCCCACCGGGGAGCTGTTTTTT
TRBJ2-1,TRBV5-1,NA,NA,CASSLRQGEQFF,TGCGCCAGCAGCTTACGGCAGGGTGAGCAGTTCTTC
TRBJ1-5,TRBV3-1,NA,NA,CASSPSSTVQPQHF,TGTGCCAGCAGCCCGTCGAGTACGGTTCAGCCCCAGCATTTT
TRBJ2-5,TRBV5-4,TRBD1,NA,CASSPHPPGQGDQTQYF,TGTGCCAGCAGCCCGCATCCTCCGGGACAGGGGGACCAGACCCAGTACTTC
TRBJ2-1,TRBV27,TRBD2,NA,CASGSASGYNEQFF,TGTGCCAGCGGATCGGCTAGCGGTTACAATGAGCAGTTCTTC
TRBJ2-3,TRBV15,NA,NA,CATSRDRGGTGDTQYF,TGTGCCACCAGCAGAGATCGAGGGGGAACGGGAGATACGCAGTATTTT
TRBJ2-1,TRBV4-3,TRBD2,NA,CASSQVTSGGNEQFF,TGCGCCAGCAGCCAAGTTACTAGCGGGGGCAATGAGCAGTTCTTC
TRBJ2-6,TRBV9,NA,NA,CASSVEPGWDVLTF,TGTGCCAGCAGCGTAGAACCGGGGTGGGACGTCCTGACTTTC
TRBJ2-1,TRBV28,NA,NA,CASSLERGGYNEQFF,TGTGCCAGCAGTTTGGAGAGGGGGGGGTACAATGAGCAGTTCTTC
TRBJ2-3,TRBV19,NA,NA,CASSMEVTQYF,TGTGCCAGTAGTATGGAAGTAACGCAGTATTTT
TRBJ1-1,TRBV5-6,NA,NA,CASSLAGRTEAFF,TGTGCCAGCAGCTTGGCCGGGAGGACTGAAGCTTTCTTT
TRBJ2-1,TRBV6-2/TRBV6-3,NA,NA,CASRDGDNEQFF,TGTGCCAGCCGGGACGGAGACAATGAGCAGTTCTTC
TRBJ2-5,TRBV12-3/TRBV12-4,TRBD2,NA,CASRRTSEETQYF,TGTGCCAGCAGAAGGACTAGCGAAGAGACCCAGTACTTC
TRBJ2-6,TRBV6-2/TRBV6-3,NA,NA,CASIRGAGANVLTF,TGTGCCTCTATTCGGGGCGCTGGGGCCAACGTCCTGACTTTC
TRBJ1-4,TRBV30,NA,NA,CAWSTGREKLFF,TGTGCCTGGTCGACAGGTCGTGAAAAACTGTTTTTT
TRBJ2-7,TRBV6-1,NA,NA,CASRYGAYEQYF,TGTGCCAGCAGGTATGGAGCCTACGAGCAGTACTTC
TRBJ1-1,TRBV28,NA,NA,CASTLPRADTEAFF,TGTGCCAGCACCCTGCCTCGGGCGGACACTGAAGCTTTCTTT
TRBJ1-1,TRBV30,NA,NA,CAWSVRTGMNTEAFF,TGTGCCTGGAGTGTCAGAACAGGCATGAACACTGAAGCTTTCTTT
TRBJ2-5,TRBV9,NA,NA,CASSVVGGTVQETQYF,TGTGCCAGCAGCGTAGTAGGAGGGACAGTCCAAGAGACCCAGTACTTC
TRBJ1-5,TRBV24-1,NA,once,CATSDPTTGPTYGPPQHF,TGTGCCACCAGTGACCCCACGACAGGCCCAACTTATGGTCCGCCCCAGCATTTT
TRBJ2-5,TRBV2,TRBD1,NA,CASSERTGGIETQYF,TGTGCCAGCAGTGAAAGGACAGGGGGCATTGAGACCCAGTACTTC
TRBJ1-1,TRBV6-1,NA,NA,CASSFIKANTEAFF,TGTGCCAGCAGCTTTATAAAGGCGAACACTGAAGCTTTCTTT
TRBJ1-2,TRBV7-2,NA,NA,CASGLARVSAYGYTF,TGTGCCAGCGGCCTCGCCCGAGTCTCCGCCTATGGCTACACCTTC
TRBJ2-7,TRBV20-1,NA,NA,CSASRRDEQYF,TGCAGTGCTTCGCGGCGGGACGAGCAGTACTTC
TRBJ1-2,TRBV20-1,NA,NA,CSARDPRQGEGYGYTF,TGCAGTGCTAGAGATCCTCGTCAGGGAGAGGGCTATGGCTACACCTTC
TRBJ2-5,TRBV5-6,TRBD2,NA,CASSSRRLAGVGRETQYF,TGTGCCAGCAGCTCTCGGCGACTAGCGGGGGTCGGGCGGGAGACCCAGTACTTC
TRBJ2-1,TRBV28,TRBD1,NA,CASSRDRRVDEQFF,TGTGCCAGCAGCCGGGACAGAAGGGTCGATGAGCAGTTCTTC